Described below is a single T cell receptor (beta chain) sequence and its context. This sample was included in a study of T cell changes during pregnancy in multiple sclerosis. TCRdb keeps only in-frame clones here, not all; method: immunoSEQ multiplex PCR. In the table there are 25,000 to 30,000 clones, 89% of which are singletons. Germline V gene lookup returns CDR1 SGHNT and CDR2 YYREEE (reference sequence). The CDR3 has 15 residues. Deletions cut 4 bases from V and 0 bases from J, with 11 bases between. The material was CD4+ T cells from peripheral blood mononuclear cells, obtained in the first trimester of pregnancy. The source is a female donor in good health, enrolled as a control in a pregnancy study. The chain recombines TRBV5-4 with TRBJ2-1; maybe TRBD1 (5 bases). The CDR3 protein is CASSDTGRSYNEQFF. The CDR3 bases are TGTGCCAGCAGCGATACAGGCCGCTCCTACAATGAGCAGTTCTTC.